A selection of T cell receptor beta chains follows, all from one sample in a study of T cell responses to AZD1222 COVID-19 vaccine. Here immunoSEQ multiplex PCR was the method, and the copy in TCRdb shows in-frame clones only, minus some. Counted here are around 110,000 clones, roughly 88% occurring once; the ten biggest clones make up roughly 8%. The source material was peripheral blood, sampled 28 days after the second AZD1222 dose. All receptors come from an adult who received the AZD1222 COVID-19 vaccine. Each CDR3 is given with its conserved first and last residue. The D gene is left open where the match is weak. Expanded clones get a size class; other rows say once, few or many, or leave the size out.

d_call j_call clone_size v_call cdr3_aa cdr3_nt
. TRBJ1-4 . TRBV21-1 CASSFHLRDYEKLFF TGTGCCAGCAGCTTCCACCTCCGGGACTATGAAAAACTGTTTTTT
TRBD1 TRBJ1-2 . TRBV5-1 CASSLAPGQGNTNYGYTF TGCGCCAGCAGCTTGGCCCCGGGACAGGGGAATACTAACTATGGCTACACCTTC
. TRBJ1-4 . TRBV19 CASSSQGATNEKLFF TGTGCCAGTAGTTCCCAGGGCGCAACTAATGAAAAACTGTTTTTT
. TRBJ1-6 . TRBV6-8 CASSRGGGYYSPLHF TGTGCCAGCAGTCGGGGTGGTGGGTATTATTCACCCCTCCACTTT
. TRBJ1-2 . TRBV27 CASKGAHYGYTF TGTGCCAGCAAGGGTGCGCACTATGGCTACACCTTC
TRBD1 TRBJ2-7 . TRBV29-1 CSVEGASGQGVLYEQYF TGCAGCGTTGAAGGGGCGTCGGGACAGGGGGTGCTATACGAGCAGTACTTC
TRBD1 TRBJ2-7 . TRBV7-2 CASRLGGTGSNEQYF TGTGCCAGCAGGTTAGGGGGGACAGGGAGCAACGAGCAGTACTTC
TRBD1 TRBJ2-3 . TRBV3-1/TRBV3-2 CASSQGVGQSTDTQYF TGTGCCAGCAGCCAAGGCGTGGGACAGAGCACAGATACGCAGTATTTT
. TRBJ1-5 . TRBV18 CASSPSSDKGNQPQHF TGTGCCAGCTCACCCTCTTCGGACAAGGGCAATCAGCCCCAGCATTTT
. TRBJ2-1 . TRBV18 CASSARREGGYNEQFF TGTGCCAGCTCAGCCCGCCGCGAGGGGGGATACAATGAGCAGTTCTTC
TRBD2 TRBJ2-7 . TRBV18 CASSPPAGLLEQYF TGTGCCAGCTCACCACCAGCGGGGCTCCTGGAGCAGTACTTC
TRBD1 TRBJ2-7 . TRBV19 CASSTGGGLSGGEQYF TGTGCCAGTAGTACAGGGGGCGGTCTTTCTGGAGGCGAGCAGTACTTC
TRBD1 TRBJ2-4 once TRBV19 CASSVGDRVWKNIQYF TGTGCCAGTAGTGTGGGGGACAGGGTTTGGAAAAACATTCAGTACTTC
. TRBJ2-2 . TRBV27 CASSLWSPVGGRATGELFF TGTGCCAGCAGTTTATGGTCGCCAGTAGGGGGGCGGGCCACCGGGGAGCTGTTTTTT
. TRBJ1-2 once TRBV7-2 CASSLANRGGYTF TGTGCCAGCAGCTTAGCGAACAGAGGAGGCTACACCTTC
. TRBJ1-4 . TRBV7-9 CASSLVGRVKLFF TGTGCCAGCAGCTTAGTCGGACGGGTGAAACTGTTTTTT
. TRBJ1-2 few TRBV7-3 CASSFNVADHGYTF TGTGCCAGCAGCTTTAATGTCGCCGACCATGGCTACACCTTC
. TRBJ2-1 once TRBV25-1 CASLGAHWNEQFF TGTGCCAGCTTGGGGGCTCACTGGAATGAGCAGTTCTTC
. TRBJ2-3 . TRBV7-6 CASSLVVRGSSTDTQYF TGTGCCAGCAGCTTAGTTGTGAGGGGGTCTAGCACAGATACGCAGTATTTT
TRBD1 TRBJ1-1 . TRBV7-2 CASSLGTGATEAFF TGTGCCAGCAGCTTAGGGACAGGGGCCACTGAAGCTTTCTTT
TRBD1 TRBJ1-5 . TRBV4-2 CASSQYRGKQPQHF TGTGCCAGCAGCCAGTACAGGGGGAAGCAGCCCCAGCATTTT
TRBD1 TRBJ2-3 . TRBV19 CASNTWGQGADTQYF TGTGCCAGTAACACCTGGGGACAGGGGGCAGATACGCAGTATTTT
. TRBJ1-3 once TRBV6-5 CASSYEGSGNTIYF TGTGCCAGCAGTTACGAGGGCTCTGGAAACACCATATATTTT
TRBD1 TRBJ1-1 . TRBV14 CASSLTGRTEAFF TGTGCCAGCAGCCTGACAGGGAGGACTGAAGCTTTCTTT
. TRBJ1-1 . TRBV9 CASSQTNTEAFF TGTGCCAGCAGCCAGACGAACACTGAAGCTTTCTTT
TRBD1 TRBJ1-6 . TRBV11-2 CASSLGQGPPYNSPLHF TGTGCCAGCAGCTTGGGACAGGGGCCCCCCTATAATTCACCCCTCCACTTT
. TRBJ1-6 few TRBV27 CASSGRGELTPLHF TGTGCCAGCAGCGGGCGGGGGGAGTTAACACCCCTCCACTTT
. TRBJ2-7 once TRBV5-8 CASRDKTGLRPYF TGTGCCAGCAGAGATAAGACCGGCCTCCGACCGTACTTC